The clone carrying this T cell receptor beta chain was counted at least ten times. Its specificity is not known. This entry belongs to a study of blood T cells in healthy people across ages. Study results and caveats: Naive CD4+ cell counts and diversity both ran higher in long-lived than in aged donors. When one million T cells were used, diversity estimates were thought to be underestimates.

The CDR3 extends over 15 amino acids. With 2 bases clipped from V and 3 bases from J, the junction kept 6 bases outside the gene matches. Germline loops: CDR1 MDHEN, CDR2 SYDVKM. PCR was performed a second time for about 7 to 11 cycles using a sample-barcoded 5' primer and a J-beta primer mix. Every sample returned 2.5 million or more CDR3-containing paired-end reads. TCRdb independently ran MiXCR on the 5' RACE reads; one entry per CDR3 protein. The sample contains around 1.7 million distinct CDR3 sequences, over 25% of which appear only once. Sequenced material: blood. J is TRBJ1-1 and V is TRBV28; TRBD1 matches at 7 bases. This TCR was recovered from a woman aged 25 to 39 in good health. CDR3 sequence (DNA): TGTGCCAGCAGTTTAGCTAGTGACAGGGACACTGAAGCTTTCTTT. Amino acids: CASSLASDRDTEAFF. Together with reference TRBV28 and TRBJ1-1, the CDR3 gives the full variable domain: DVKVTQSSRYLVKRTGEKVFLECVQDMDHENMFWYRQDPGLGLRLIYFSYDVKMKEKGDIPEGYSVSREKKERFSLILESASTNQTSMYLCASSLASDRDTEAFFGQGTRLTVV.